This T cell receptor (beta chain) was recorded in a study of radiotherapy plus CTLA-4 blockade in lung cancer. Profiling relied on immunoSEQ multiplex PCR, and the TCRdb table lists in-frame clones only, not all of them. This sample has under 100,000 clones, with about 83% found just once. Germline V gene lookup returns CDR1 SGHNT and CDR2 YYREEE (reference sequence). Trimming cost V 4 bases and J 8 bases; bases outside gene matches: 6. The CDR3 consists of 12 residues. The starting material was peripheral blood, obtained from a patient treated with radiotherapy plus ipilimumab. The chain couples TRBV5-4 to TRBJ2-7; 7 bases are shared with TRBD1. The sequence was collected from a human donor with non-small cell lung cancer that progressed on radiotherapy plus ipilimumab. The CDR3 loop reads CASSHDRAKQYF. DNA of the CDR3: TGTGCCAGCAGCCATGACAGGGCTAAGCAGTACTTC.